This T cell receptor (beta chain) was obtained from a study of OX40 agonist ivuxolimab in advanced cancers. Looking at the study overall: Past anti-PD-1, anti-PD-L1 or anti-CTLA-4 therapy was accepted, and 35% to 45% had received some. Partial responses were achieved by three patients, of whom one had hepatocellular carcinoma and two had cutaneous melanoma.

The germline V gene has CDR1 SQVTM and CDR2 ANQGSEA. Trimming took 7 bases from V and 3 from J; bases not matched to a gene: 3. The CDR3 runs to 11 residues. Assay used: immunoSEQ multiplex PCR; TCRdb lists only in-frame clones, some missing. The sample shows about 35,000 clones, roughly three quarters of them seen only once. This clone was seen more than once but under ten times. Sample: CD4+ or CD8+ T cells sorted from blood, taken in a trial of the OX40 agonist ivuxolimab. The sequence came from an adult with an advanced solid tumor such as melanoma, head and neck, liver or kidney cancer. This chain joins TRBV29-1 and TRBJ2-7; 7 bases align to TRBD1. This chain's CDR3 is CSAGQSYEQYF. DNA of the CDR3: TGCAGCGCGGGACAGAGCTACGAGCAGTACTTC.